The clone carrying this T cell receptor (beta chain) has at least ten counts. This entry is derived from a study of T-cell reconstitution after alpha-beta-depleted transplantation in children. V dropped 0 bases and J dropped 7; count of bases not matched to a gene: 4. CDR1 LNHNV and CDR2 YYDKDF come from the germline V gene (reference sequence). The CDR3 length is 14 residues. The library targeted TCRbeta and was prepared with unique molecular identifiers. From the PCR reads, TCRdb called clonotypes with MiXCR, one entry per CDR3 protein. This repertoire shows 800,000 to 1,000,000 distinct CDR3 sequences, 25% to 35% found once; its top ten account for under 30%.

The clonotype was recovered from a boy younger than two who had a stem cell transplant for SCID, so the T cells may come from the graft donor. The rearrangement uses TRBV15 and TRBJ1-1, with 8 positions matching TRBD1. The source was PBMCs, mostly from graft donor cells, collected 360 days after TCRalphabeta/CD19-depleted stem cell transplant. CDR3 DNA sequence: TGTGCCACCAGCAGAGATCGCACAGGGGGTGAAGCTTTCTTT. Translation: CATSRDRTGGEAFF.